A selection of T cell receptor beta chains follows, all from one sample in a study of vaccination effects on CD4 cells after COVID-19. Only in-frame clones appear in the TCRdb table, and some are missing; sequencing was by immunoSEQ multiplex PCR. The sample contains some 66,000 clones, roughly 80% of which appear only once. Their antigens remain unidentified. Sequencing used CD4+ T cells from PBMCs cultured without peptide, obtained after COVID-19 vaccination. These receptor sequences come from a human donor who received a COVID-19 vaccine. Both conserved end residues are part of each CDR3.

V gene: TRBV6-5; J gene: TRBJ1-2; CDR3 protein: CASIRTGDYGYTF
V gene: TRBV7-9; J gene: TRBJ1-3; CDR3 protein: CASTLSGVEAGNTIYF
V gene: TRBV5-1; J gene: TRBJ2-1; CDR3 protein: CASSVDRTDEQFF
V gene: TRBV6-2/TRBV6-3; J gene: TRBJ2-4; CDR3 protein: CASSYPPVSKNIQYF
V gene: TRBV5-1; J gene: TRBJ2-5; CDR3 protein: CASSRGQGGETQYF
V gene: TRBV9; J gene: TRBJ2-2; CDR3 protein: CASPRLAGDSGELFF
V gene: TRBV5-1; J gene: TRBJ1-2; CDR3 protein: CASRLGGPFGYTF
V gene: TRBV5-1; J gene: TRBJ1-1; CDR3 protein: CASRRTGPTEAFF
V gene: TRBV5-4; J gene: TRBJ2-5; CDR3 protein: CASSSGGQETQYF
V gene: TRBV2; J gene: TRBJ1-3; CDR3 protein: CASRPDRGPGNTIYF
V gene: TRBV7-3; J gene: TRBJ2-3; CDR3 protein: CASSSIIGGTDTQYF
V gene: TRBV9; J gene: TRBJ1-5; CDR3 protein: CASSVGMRQPQHF
V gene: TRBV28; J gene: TRBJ1-4; CDR3 protein: CASRESGSNEKLFF
V gene: TRBV7-8; J gene: TRBJ1-4; CDR3 protein: CASSQYRVRGEKLFF
V gene: TRBV19; J gene: TRBJ1-5; CDR3 protein: CASRNRGRSNQPQHF
V gene: TRBV2; J gene: TRBJ1-1; CDR3 protein: CASSVQGARAFF
V gene: TRBV4-3; J gene: TRBJ1-4; CDR3 protein: CASSQDLGPEKLFF
V gene: TRBV21-1; J gene: TRBJ1-5; CDR3 protein: CASSKRVAPEGQPQHF
V gene: TRBV5-1; J gene: TRBJ2-3; CDR3 protein: CASSLGPPTGPDTQYF
V gene: TRBV5-1; J gene: TRBJ2-1; CDR3 protein: CASSLTSGDEQFF
V gene: TRBV6-5; J gene: TRBJ1-2; CDR3 protein: CASSYVGTNLPSF
V gene: TRBV4-1; J gene: TRBJ1-6; CDR3 protein: CASSRPGEGISPLHF
V gene: TRBV9; J gene: TRBJ1-2; CDR3 protein: CASSVGQGDYGYTF
V gene: TRBV7-2; J gene: TRBJ1-2; CDR3 protein: CASSPRTGGYGYTF
V gene: TRBV7-2; J gene: TRBJ1-1; CDR3 protein: CASSLERRTEAFF
V gene: TRBV7-9; J gene: TRBJ2-1; CDR3 protein: CASSRPGLSGSNEQFF
V gene: TRBV5-1; J gene: TRBJ2-2; CDR3 protein: CASSFSGMANTGELFF
V gene: TRBV24-1; J gene: TRBJ1-5; CDR3 protein: CATSVSGTGGFQPQHF
V gene: TRBV2; J gene: TRBJ2-3; CDR3 protein: CASFRRGVSDTQYF
V gene: TRBV28; J gene: TRBJ1-2; CDR3 protein: CASSGAAGGEHGYTF
V gene: TRBV6-2/TRBV6-3; J gene: TRBJ2-3; CDR3 protein: CASSYLLAGGQDTQYF
V gene: TRBV5-4; J gene: TRBJ2-2; CDR3 protein: CASSSPGQNTGELFF